The 30 T cell receptor beta chains presented below share a single source sample, sequenced in a study of blood T cell repertoires in COVID-19 (dated by TCRdb to 2018 to 2020). The library came from the immunoSEQ multiplex PCR assay. TCRdb retrieved this table from immuneACCESS and kept in-frame rearrangements only. Not all clones are present; in checked studies, unresolved V genes account for under half, and no reason is known for the remainder. Here the sample has about 250,000 clones; roughly 88% occur a single time. 6% to 6.5% of the sample is in the top ten clones. The material sequenced was peripheral blood. The receptors were gathered from a woman in her 30s with COVID-19, enrolled during active disease.

The chain combines TRBV11-2 with TRBJ2-1; 14 nucleotides agree with TRBD2. This CDR3 is 16 amino acids long. V was clipped by 5 bases and J by 3 bases; unmatched bases: 3. Per germline, CDR1 SGHAT and CDR2 FQNNGV. CDR3: CASSRLAGGFYNEQFF. In nucleotides, the CDR3 is TGTGCCAGCAGCCGACTAGCGGGAGGGTTCTACAATGAGCAGTTCTTC. The full variable domain, with the rest looked up from reference TRBV11-2 and TRBJ2-1, is EAGVAQSPRYKIIEKRQSVAFWCNPISGHATLYWYQQILGQGPKLLIQFQNNGVVDDSQLPKDRFSAERLKGVDSTLKIQPAKLEDSAVYLCASSRLAGGFYNEQFFGPGTRLTVL.

The gene calls are TRBV4-2 and TRBJ1-2; the D gene is possibly TRBD1 (5 bases). V was trimmed by 0 bases and J by 4 bases, leaving 15 bases between them. This CDR3 is built from 16 residues. Germline CDR1 is LGHNA and CDR2 is YNFKEQ. This CDR3 reads CASSQEGPSGSYGYTF. The CDR3 nucleotides are TGTGCCAGCAGCCAAGAGGGGCCCTCGGGCTCCTATGGCTACACCTTC.

The V call is TRBV19, the J call TRBJ2-2; maybe TRBD1 (6 bases). The V end lost 4 bases, the J end lost 5 bases, and 17 bases lay between the germline ends. Germline CDR1 reads LNHDA; CDR2 reads SQIVND (reference sequence). The CDR3 contains 16 residues. The CDR3 loop is CASSRTWAGETGELFF. The CDR3 DNA reads TGTGCCAGTAGTAGAACCTGGGCAGGGGAAACCGGGGAGCTGTTTTTT.

The chain carries TRBV30 and TRBJ2-1, with 9 bases that match TRBD2. The V segment lost 3 bases and the J segment 7 bases; nucleotides outside the gene matches: 13. CDR1 and CDR2 (germline): GTSNPN, SVGIG (reference sequence). The CDR3 covers 16 residues. The CDR3 here is CAWRVMASGIRNEQFF. In DNA, the CDR3 is TGTGCCTGGAGGGTCATGGCTAGCGGGATTAGGAATGAGCAGTTCTTC.

The chain uses TRBV28 and TRBJ2-5; a possible D gene is TRBD1 (6 bases). The ends were cut back, 3 bases at V and 0 bases at J, with 26 bases in the middle. The CDR3 has 20 amino acids. Looked up from germline, CDR1 is MDHEN and CDR2 is SYDVKM. Here the CDR3 DNA reads TGTGCCAGCAGTTTCCCCAGTTCCCCCCCAGGGGAAGGGGACCAAGAGACCCAGTACTTC. As protein: CASSFPSSPPGEGDQETQYF.

In this sample, this clone turned up once. The chain recombines TRBV25-1 with TRBJ2-1; D might be TRBD2 (5 bases). V was trimmed by 7 bases and J by 6 bases, leaving 13 bases between them. Germline-derived CDR1 and CDR2 are MGHDK and SYGVNS. This CDR3 is 13 amino acids long. In DNA, the CDR3 is TGTGCCAGCACCGCACGTCTAGCCAATGAGCAGTTCTTC. Protein: CASTARLANEQFF.

This clone occurred once. V and J are TRBV2 and TRBJ2-2; 9 bases align to TRBD2. V shed 2 bases and J 5 bases; nucleotides not matched to a gene: 9. Germline V lookup: CDR1 SNHLY, CDR2 FYNNEI. The CDR3 contains 17 residues. The CDR3 sequence is CASSENLAGVQTGELFF. The CDR3, as DNA: TGTGCCAGCAGTGAAAATTTAGCGGGAGTTCAAACCGGGGAGCTGTTTTTT.

Here the CDR3 DNA reads TGTGCCAGCAGTTACGGGGGAGGGCTCCAAGAGACCCAGTACTTC. Amino acids: CASSYGGGLQETQYF. The V gene is TRBV6-2 or TRBV6-3, the J gene TRBJ2-5; TRBD2 matches at 7 bases. Germline trimming cut 2 bases from V and 1 base from J; bases unmatched to any gene: 4. The germline CDR1 and CDR2 sequences are MNHEY and SVGEGT. The CDR3 spans 15 residues.

This chain uses TRBV14 with TRBJ1-1; D is uncertain. CDR1 and CDR2 (germline): SGHDN, FVKESK. This CDR3 is 13 amino acids long. Trimming removed 7 bases from V and 0 bases from J, with 9 bases in between. Here the CDR3 reads CASTYSLNTEAFF. The CDR3 DNA is TGTGCCAGCACGTACAGTCTGAACACTGAAGCTTTCTTT.

The J gene is TRBJ2-2, the V gene TRBV4-1; D remains unclear. Germline CDR1 is MGHRA and CDR2 is YSYEKL. This CDR3 comprises 16 residues. V lost 0 bases to trimming and J lost 3 bases, with 11 bases between them. The CDR3 here is CASSQEVVADTGELFF. As DNA, the CDR3 is TGCGCCAGCAGCCAAGAGGTAGTTGCGGACACCGGGGAGCTGTTTTTT.

J is TRBJ1-4 and V is TRBV28; D is ambiguous. Deletions cut 4 bases from V and 5 bases from J, with 14 bases between. Germline-derived CDR1 and CDR2 are MDHEN and SYDVKM. The CDR3 covers 15 residues. This CDR3 reads CASSSGGGGNEKLFF. The DNA of the CDR3 is TGTGCCAGCAGTTCTGGTGGAGGAGGGAATGAAAAACTGTTTTTT. Drawing the rest from reference TRBV28 and TRBJ1-4, the complete variable domain is DVKVTQSSRYLVKRTGEKVFLECVQDMDHENMFWYRQDPGLGLRLIYFSYDVKMKEKGDIPEGYSVSREKKERFSLILESASTNQTSMYLCASSSGGGGNEKLFFGSGTQLSVL.

This CDR3 is CASSFGQVNQPQHF. The CDR3 DNA follows: TGTGCCAGCAGCTTTGGGCAGGTCAATCAGCCCCAGCATTTT. V and J are TRBV7-2 and TRBJ1-5; D call uncertain. V was pared by 3 bases and J by 3 bases, with 9 bases between. The CDR3 is made up of 14 amino acids. Germline CDR1 is SGHTA and CDR2 is FQGNSA. The full variable domain, in which reference TRBV7-2 and TRBJ1-5 provide the parts outside the CDR3, is GAGVSQSPSNKVTEKGKDVELRCDPISGHTALYWYRQSLGQGLEFLIYFQGNSAPDKSGLPSDRFSAERTGGSVSTLTIQRTQQEDSAVYLCASSFGQVNQPQHFGDGTRLSIL.

The rearrangement uses TRBV27 and TRBJ1-2; 10 bases are shared with TRBD1. V lost 4 bases, J lost 7 bases, and 9 bases stayed unmatched. The CDR3 is made up of 15 amino acids. Germline-derived CDR1 and CDR2 are MNHEY and SMNVEV (reference sequence). In DNA, the CDR3 is TGTGCCAGCAGTTCTTCCGGGACAGGGGCGGTTGGCTACACCTTC. Translated, it gives CASSSSGTGAVGYTF.

The rearrangement links TRBV24-1 to TRBJ2-1; tentative D call: TRBD2 (6 bases). V was shortened by 1 base and J by 6 bases, with 12 bases between the two germline ends. Germline V gene sequence: CDR1 KGHDR, CDR2 SFDVKD. The CDR3 consists of 15 residues. This CDR3 reads CATSDFDAGSNEQFF. The CDR3 nucleotides are TGTGCCACCAGTGATTTTGACGCCGGGAGCAATGAGCAGTTCTTC.

The V gene is TRBV19, the J gene TRBJ2-1, with D uncertain. Trimming removed 5 bases from V and 8 bases from J, with 7 bases in between. The CDR3 has 11 amino acids. Germline-derived CDR1 and CDR2 are LNHDA and SQIVND (reference sequence). The CDR3 protein is CASSGEDEQFF. The CDR3 nucleotides are TGTGCCAGTAGTGGAGAGGATGAGCAGTTCTTC.

The chain combines TRBV5-1 with TRBJ2-2; D might be TRBD1 (5 bases). The CDR3 length is 14 residues. Trimming shortened V by 1 base and J by 1 base, and 5 bases separated the two germline ends. Per germline, CDR1 SGHRS and CDR2 YFSETQ. CDR3 in amino acids: CASSLQGNTGELFF. The CDR3 bases are TGCGCCAGCAGCTTGCAGGGGAACACCGGGGAGCTGTTTTTT. The entire variable domain, with the rest obtained from reference TRBV5-1 and TRBJ2-2, is as follows: KAGVTQTPRYLIKTRGQQVTLSCSPISGHRSVSWYQQTPGQGLQFLFEYFSETQRNKGNFPGRFSGRQFSNSRSEMNVSTLELGDSALYLCASSLQGNTGELFFGEGSRLTVL.

The CDR3 region has the DNA TGCAGCGTTGAAGACCCGGGAGGCGGCGGCATTCAGTACTTC. Its protein is CSVEDPGGGGIQYF. The chain recombines TRBV29-1 with TRBJ2-4; 7 bases are shared with TRBD2. V shed 0 bases and J 9 bases; nucleotides not matched to a gene: 8. The germline V gene has CDR1 SQVTM and CDR2 ANQGSEA. This CDR3 has 14 residues. Drawing the rest from reference TRBV29-1 and TRBJ2-4, the complete variable domain is SAVISQKPSRDICQRGTSLTIQCQVDSQVTMMFWYRQQPGQSLTLIATANQGSEATYESGFVIDKFPISRPNLTFSTLTVSNMSPEDSSIYLCSVEDPGGGGIQYFGAGTRLSVL.

The V and J genes are TRBV5-5 and TRBJ2-7, with D unresolved. The CDR3 has 14 amino acids. Germline V gene data show CDR1 as SGHKS and CDR2 as YYEKEE (reference sequence). The V end was cut by 0 bases, the J end by 2 bases, with 9 bases between. DNA for the CDR3: TGTGCCAGCAGCTTGGGTGGTGGCACCTACGAGCAGTACGTC. It translates to CASSLGGGTYEQYV.

The sample holds a few counts of this clone. The rearrangement joins TRBV2 to TRBJ2-2; D may be TRBD1 (6 bases). The CDR3 length is 14 residues. Per the germline V gene, CDR1 is SNHLY and CDR2 is FYNNEI. Trimming pared 6 bases from V and 4 bases from J, leaving 12 bases between. The CDR3 sequence is CASRGAVTTGELFF. The CDR3 DNA is TGTGCCAGCAGGGGGGCAGTGACCACCGGGGAGCTGTTTTTT.

This chain connects TRBV10-2 to TRBJ1-2; no clear D gene. The V gene lost 6 bases and the J gene lost 0 bases, with 20 bases spanning the gap. The CDR3 is 17 amino acids. The germline V gene has CDR1 WSHSY and CDR2 SAAADI. The DNA of the CDR3 is TGCGCCAGCAGCTCCCGAGGCAAATCTGCCCCTAACTATGGCTACACCTTC. Translation gives CASSSRGKSAPNYGYTF.

The rearrangement links TRBV12-3 or TRBV12-4 to TRBJ2-1, with TRBD1 as a possible D gene (5 bases). With 5 bases removed from V and 6 bases from J, the gap between germline ends came to 11 bases. CDR3 length: 13 amino acids. Here the CDR3 DNA reads TGTGCCAGCAGTCCCAGGGCCATCAATGAGCAGTTCTTC. This codes for CASSPRAINEQFF.

This chain links TRBV27 with TRBJ1-1, with 9 positions matching TRBD1. V lost 6 bases and J lost 1; bases outside the gene matches: 6. The CDR3 totals 15 residues. CDR1 is MNHEY and CDR2 is SMNVEV in the germline V gene (reference sequence). The CDR3 nucleotides read TGTGCCAGCAGCTTACAACAGGGGGCGAACACTGAAGCTTTCTTT. It yields the protein CASSLQQGANTEAFF.

The rearrangement links TRBV24-1 to TRBJ2-5; 9 nucleotides align to TRBD2. V shed 10 bases, J shed 1 base, and the junction held 9 bases outside the gene matches. This CDR3 contains 15 residues. From germline, CDR1 is KGHDR and CDR2 SFDVKD. The CDR3 loop is CATTDSGSLQETQYF. The CDR3, as DNA: TGTGCCACAACCGATAGCGGGAGTCTCCAAGAGACCCAGTACTTC.

This chain uses TRBV9 with TRBJ1-1, with 7 bases lining up with TRBD1. CDR1 and CDR2 (germline): SGDLS, YYNGEE. J gave up 0 bases and V 2 bases, and 7 bases lay outside the gene matches. CDR3 size: 16 residues. CDR3: CASSVGGQNMNTEAFF. CDR3 DNA sequence: TGTGCCAGCAGCGTTGGGGGACAGAACATGAACACTGAAGCTTTCTTT.

This clone was seen only a few times. V is TRBV19 and J is TRBJ2-7, with 11 positions matching TRBD1. V trimming: 0 bases; J trimming: 5 bases; junction bases outside the gene matches: 15. From germline, CDR1 is LNHDA and CDR2 SQIVND (reference sequence). The CDR3 extends over 19 amino acids. In DNA form, the CDR3 reads TGTGCCAGTAGTATAGATAGGACAGGGGGCGCGTCTAGCGGGAACGAGCAGTACGTC. Translation: CASSIDRTGGASSGNEQYV.

This clone was detected only a few times. This sequence joins TRBV18 and TRBJ1-1; no clear D. CDR1 and CDR2 (germline): KGHSH, LQKENI. This CDR3 contains 15 residues. The germline V and J ends were trimmed by 3 bases and 0 bases, with 11 bases remaining between them. The chain's CDR3 is CASSPTRLMNTEAFF. CDR3 sequence (DNA): TGTGCCAGCTCACCGACCAGGCTAATGAACACTGAAGCTTTCTTT. Full variable domain (remainder filled in from reference TRBV18 and TRBJ1-1): NAGVMQNPRHLVRRRGQEARLRCSPMKGHSHVYWYRQLPEEGLKFMVYLQKENIIDESGMPKERFSAEFPKEGPSILRIQQVVRGDSAAYFCASSPTRLMNTEAFFGQGTRLTVV.

The chain uses TRBV9 and TRBJ2-1, with D possibly matching TRBD2 (6 bases). Germline V gene lookup returns CDR1 SGDLS and CDR2 YYNGEE. This CDR3 is built from 13 residues. V was cut by 1 base and J by 11 bases, with 13 bases left in between. Here the CDR3 DNA reads TGTGCCAGCAGCGTACCCTCGGAGGGCCAGCAGTTCTTC. Its translation is CASSVPSEGQQFF.

The genes are TRBV6-2 or TRBV6-3 and TRBJ2-5, with 10 bases identical to TRBD2. The junction had 6 bases not matched to a gene; V was cut back by 0 bases and J by 5 bases. This CDR3 contains 16 residues. Germline loops: CDR1 MNHEY, CDR2 SVGEGT. The CDR3 sequence is CASSYSRLAGVETQYF. For the CDR3, the DNA is TGTGCCAGCAGTTACTCCCGCCTAGCGGGAGTTGAGACCCAGTACTTC.

This clone has only one observation. The chain couples TRBV7-9 to TRBJ1-1; 7 bases are shared with TRBD1. This CDR3 has 13 amino acids. CDR1 is SEHNR and CDR2 is FQNEAQ in the germline V gene (reference sequence). V trimming: 8 bases; J trimming: 7 bases; junction bases outside the gene matches: 10. The CDR3 protein is CASALGGDSEAFF. In DNA, the CDR3 is TGTGCCAGCGCGCTTGGAGGGGACAGTGAAGCTTTCTTT.

The V gene is TRBV3-1 (or the pseudogene TRBV3-2), the J gene TRBJ2-5, with a weak D call TRBD1 (5 bases). Germline V lookup: CDR1 LGHDT, CDR2 YNNKEL (reference sequence). V lost 8 bases and J lost 5, with 15 bases in between. This CDR3 has 13 amino acids. In DNA form, the CDR3 reads TGTGCCAGCGGGGCAGGGTCCAGTGAGACCCAGTACTTC. Protein: CASGAGSSETQYF.